This passage covers 20 T cell receptor beta chains from one sample sequenced in a study of blood T cell repertoires in COVID-19. Here immunoSEQ multiplex PCR was the method, and the copy in TCRdb shows in-frame clones only, minus some. The table has roughly 200,000 clones, approximately 87% seen once. Input material: peripheral blood. The origin of the receptors is a man in his fifties or sixties who had recovered from COVID-19.

The chain carries TRBV5-6 and TRBJ2-3, with D uncertain. V gave up 1 base and J gave up 3 bases, with 12 bases separating them. Germline CDR1 reads SGHDT; CDR2 reads YYEEEE. The CDR3 extends over 15 amino acids. CDR3 coding DNA: TGTGCCAGCAGCTTGACGTCTAGGCCAACAGATACGCAGTATTTT. Translation gives CASSLTSRPTDTQYF.

The CDR3 DNA reads TGTGCCAGCTCACCGCCCGGGACAGGGGGTCGTGGGGCCAACGTCCTGACTTTC. Residues: CASSPPGTGGRGANVLTF. This chain links TRBV18 with TRBJ2-6; 11 positions agree with TRBD1. The CDR3 loop spans 18 amino acids. Looked up from germline, CDR1 is KGHSH and CDR2 is LQKENI. V shed 3 bases, J shed 3 bases, and the junction held 7 bases outside the gene matches. Full variable domain (outside the CDR3, taken from reference TRBV18 and TRBJ2-6): NAGVMQNPRHLVRRRGQEARLRCSPMKGHSHVYWYRQLPEEGLKFMVYLQKENIIDESGMPKERFSAEFPKEGPSILRIQQVVRGDSAAYFCASSPPGTGGRGANVLTFGAGSRLTVL.

The chain recombines TRBV28 with TRBJ2-2; possible D gene TRBD2, 5 bases. Germline CDR1 and CDR2: MDHEN and SYDVKM. Deletions cut 4 bases from V and 5 bases from J, with 11 bases between. The CDR3 loop spans 14 amino acids. The CDR3 DNA reads TGTGCCAGCAGTTCGGCCGGGGTGACCGGGGAGCTGTTTTTT. It is translated as CASSSAGVTGELFF.

This chain uses TRBV6-5 with TRBJ2-2; D is unclear. The V end lost 4 bases, the J end lost 5 bases, and 5 bases lay between the germline ends. Germline CDR1 and CDR2: MNHEY and SVGAGI. The CDR3 runs to 12 residues. CDR3 coding DNA: TGTGCCAGCAGTTCCCGTACCGGGGAGCTGTTTTTT. It codes for CASSSRTGELFF.

The chain has TRBV30 and TRBJ1-1; the D gene is possibly TRBD1 (6 bases). This CDR3 contains 14 residues. Trimming removed 1 base at V and 2 bases at J, with 11 bases between. CDR1 and CDR2 (germline): GTSNPN, SVGIG (reference sequence). The CDR3 DNA is TGTGCCTGGAGTGGGTCAGGGGCTAACACTGAAGCTTTCTTT. As protein: CAWSGSGANTEAFF.

The J gene is TRBJ1-4, the V gene TRBV2; D ambiguous. Trimming took 5 bases from V and 1 from J, leaving 11 bases between them. Germline CDR1 and CDR2: SNHLY and FYNNEI. The CDR3 is 15 amino acids. Written as DNA, the CDR3 is TGTGCCAGCAGTCGAAGGGAGGGAACTAATGAAAAACTGTTTTTT. It codes for CASSRREGTNEKLFF.

This clone appeared once. The CDR3, as DNA: TGTGCCAGCAGCTTATCGGGGGGCGCGAGTGGCTACACCTTC. It encodes CASSLSGGASGYTF. The J gene is TRBJ1-2, the V gene TRBV7-2, with a weak D call TRBD1 (6 bases). V lost 2 bases to trimming and J lost 7 bases, with 14 bases between them. This CDR3 spans 14 amino acids. The V gene's germline CDR1 is SGHTA and CDR2 FQGNSA.

The genes are TRBV5-4 and TRBJ1-1; 7 bases are a match to TRBD1. The CDR3 covers 14 residues. Germline trimming cut 5 bases from V and 2 bases from J; bases unmatched to any gene: 6. Germline V gene sequence: CDR1 SGHNT, CDR2 YYREEE (reference sequence). The CDR3 sequence is CASRTGTANTEAFF. The CDR3 DNA sequence: TGTGCCAGCAGGACCGGGACAGCAAACACTGAAGCTTTCTTT. The complete variable domain, with remaining parts taken from reference TRBV5-4 and TRBJ1-1, reads ETGVTQSPTHLIKTRGQQVTLRCSSQSGHNTVSWYQQALGQGPQFIFQYYREEENGRGNFPPRFSGLQFPNYSSELNVNALELDDSALYLCASRTGTANTEAFFGQGTRLTVV.

V gene TRBV7-8 combines with J gene TRBJ1-1; D call uncertain. Germline CDR1 reads SGHVS; CDR2 reads FQNEAQ. The germline V and J ends were trimmed by 0 bases and 10 bases, with 12 bases remaining between them. The CDR3 has 13 amino acids. Here the CDR3 reads CASSLALGGIAFF. The CDR3 DNA sequence: TGTGCCAGCAGCTTAGCATTGGGAGGGATAGCTTTCTTT.

The V call is TRBV4-2, the J call TRBJ1-5, with D maybe TRBD1 (6 bases). CDR3 size: 15 residues. From germline, CDR1 is LGHNA and CDR2 YNFKEQ. Trimming left V 0 bases short and J 5 bases short, with 11 bases between. The CDR3 spells CASSQEAGVDQPQHF. The CDR3 nucleotides read TGTGCCAGCAGCCAAGAAGCAGGGGTGGATCAGCCCCAGCATTTT.

The chain employs TRBV4-1 and TRBJ2-7, with 12 bases lining up with TRBD2. Germline loops: CDR1 MGHRA, CDR2 YSYEKL. The CDR3 sequence is 17 residues long. V shed 1 base and J 4 bases; nucleotides not matched to a gene: 8. As DNA, the CDR3 is TGCGCCAGCAGCCAAGGACCATCTAGCGGGGGGGCGTACGAGCAGTACTTC. This translates into CASSQGPSSGGAYEQYF.

The J gene is TRBJ1-1, the V gene TRBV12-3 or TRBV12-4, with D unresolved. The V gene lost 5 bases and the J gene lost 10 bases, with 8 bases spanning the gap. The CDR3 has 10 residues. This CDR3 reads CASSPLRAFF. The CDR3 nucleotides are TGTGCCAGCAGTCCCCTAAGAGCTTTCTTT.

This chain connects TRBV19 to TRBJ1-4; 7 bases agree with TRBD1. Losses at the gene ends were 7 bases for V and 0 bases for J; bases not matched to a gene: 2. The germline V gene encodes CDR1 LNHDA and CDR2 SQIVND (reference sequence). CDR3 length: 14 amino acids. The CDR3, as DNA: TGTGCCAGTAAAGGGACAGCAACTAATGAAAAACTGTTTTTT. Residues: CASKGTATNEKLFF.

This clone was seen once. The J gene is TRBJ2-7, the V gene TRBV5-1; D remains ambiguous. Trimming cost V 4 bases and J 0 bases, with 17 bases left between them. Per germline, CDR1 SGHRS and CDR2 YFSETQ. CDR3 size: 16 residues. The CDR3 nucleotides read TGCGCCAGCAGCCCTGGGTTGGGCCTGAACTCCTACGAGCAGTACTTC. This translates into CASSPGLGLNSYEQYF.

The chain recombines TRBV28 with TRBJ1-2; TRBD1 is a possible D gene (6 bases). The CDR3 sequence is 12 residues long. Germline V gene sequence: CDR1 MDHEN, CDR2 SYDVKM. Deletions cut 6 bases from V and 5 bases from J, with 10 bases between. Here the CDR3 reads CASSFQGYGYTF. The CDR3 nucleotides are TGTGCCAGCAGCTTTCAGGGGTATGGCTACACCTTC.

CDR3 sequence: CASSLDTGGGETQYF. In nucleotides, the CDR3 is TGTGCCAGCAGCTTGGACACAGGGGGAGGGGAGACCCAGTACTTC. The V gene is TRBV5-4, the J gene TRBJ2-5; D is perhaps TRBD1 (8 bases). In germline, CDR1 is SGHNT, CDR2 YYREEE (reference sequence). This CDR3 has 15 residues. Trimming cost V 0 bases and J 5 bases, with 14 bases left between them. Looking up the rest from reference TRBV5-4 and TRBJ2-5 gives the full variable domain: ETGVTQSPTHLIKTRGQQVTLRCSSQSGHNTVSWYQQALGQGPQFIFQYYREEENGRGNFPPRFSGLQFPNYSSELNVNALELDDSALYLCASSLDTGGGETQYFGPGTRLLVL.

This chain joins TRBV30 and TRBJ2-3, with D perhaps matching TRBD1 (5 bases). CDR1 and CDR2 (germline): GTSNPN, SVGIG (reference sequence). The CDR3 length is 12 residues. V lost 4 bases and J lost 2, with 7 bases in between. The CDR3 here is CAWTGLTDTQYF. As DNA, the CDR3 is TGTGCCTGGACAGGGCTCACAGATACGCAGTATTTT.

This clone was recorded many times. The chain uses TRBV9 and TRBJ2-2; D might be TRBD1 (5 bases). The V and J ends lost 2 bases and 3 bases respectively, with 11 bases between them. There are 15 residues in the CDR3. Looked up from germline, CDR1 is SGDLS and CDR2 is YYNGEE. Here the CDR3 DNA reads TGTGCCAGCAGCGTGCAGGGCTCCTACACCGGGGAGCTGTTTTTT. This encodes CASSVQGSYTGELFF.

The V gene is TRBV5-4, the J gene TRBJ2-3; no clear D gene. The length of the CDR3 is 12 residues. With 1 base removed from V and 3 bases from J, the gap between germline ends came to 3 bases. Germline CDR1 is SGHNT and CDR2 is YYREEE (reference sequence). The CDR3 here is CASSLSTDTQYF. The CDR3 nucleotides are TGTGCCAGCAGCTTGTCAACAGATACGCAGTATTTT.

The V call is TRBV21-1, the J call TRBJ1-6. TRBV21-1 corresponds to a pseudogene. The CDR3 extends over 18 amino acids. The CDR3 DNA sequence: TGTGCCAGCACCCTTACGAGGAGGGGCACCTCCTATAATTCACCCCTCCACTTT. Its translation: CASTLTRRGTSYNSPLHF.